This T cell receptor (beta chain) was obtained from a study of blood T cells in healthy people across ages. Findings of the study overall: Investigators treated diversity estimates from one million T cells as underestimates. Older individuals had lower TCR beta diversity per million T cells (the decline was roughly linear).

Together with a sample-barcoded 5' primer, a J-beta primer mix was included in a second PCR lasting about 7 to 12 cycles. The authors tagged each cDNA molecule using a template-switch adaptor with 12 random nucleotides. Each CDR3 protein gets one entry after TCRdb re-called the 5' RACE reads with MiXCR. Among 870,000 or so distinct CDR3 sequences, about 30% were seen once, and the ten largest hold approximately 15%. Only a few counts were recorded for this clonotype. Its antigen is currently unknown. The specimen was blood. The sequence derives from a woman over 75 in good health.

This chain's CDR3 is CASSPRDSPVSALHF. The CDR3 nucleotides are TGTGCCAGCAGCCCCCGGGACAGCCCCGTTTCGGCCCTCCACTTT. The J gene is TRBJ1-6, the V gene TRBV3-1; 7 bases are a match to TRBD1. CDR1 is LGHDT and CDR2 is YNNKEL in the germline V gene (reference sequence). The CDR3 consists of 15 residues. After removal of 4 bases from V and 14 bases from J, the junction contained 14 bases not matched to a gene.